This T cell receptor beta chain came from a study of T cell responses to AZD1222 COVID-19 vaccine. Study-level findings and limits: White British donors predominated, females outnumbered males, and clonal diversity was possibly underestimated. Across spike, vaccine-associated CD4 TCRs were found, dominant at 160-218 and 743-854.

TCRdb keeps only in-frame clones here, not all; method: immunoSEQ multiplex PCR. The data show roughly 130,000 clones, 88% seen once. Trimming took off 4 bases at V and 3 bases at J, with 11 bases between the two ends. This CDR3 has 14 residues. Germline loops: CDR1 WNHNN, CDR2 SYGVQD (reference sequence). As to this clone: What it recognizes is unknown.

This sequence joins TRBV10-1 and TRBJ2-3; no firm D call. This clonotype originated in an adult in good health. The source was peripheral blood, collected on day 0 of AZD1222 vaccination. CDR3 region: CASSGRPRTDTQYF. The CDR3 coding sequence is TGCGCCAGCAGTGGGCGTCCGAGGACAGATACGCAGTATTTT.